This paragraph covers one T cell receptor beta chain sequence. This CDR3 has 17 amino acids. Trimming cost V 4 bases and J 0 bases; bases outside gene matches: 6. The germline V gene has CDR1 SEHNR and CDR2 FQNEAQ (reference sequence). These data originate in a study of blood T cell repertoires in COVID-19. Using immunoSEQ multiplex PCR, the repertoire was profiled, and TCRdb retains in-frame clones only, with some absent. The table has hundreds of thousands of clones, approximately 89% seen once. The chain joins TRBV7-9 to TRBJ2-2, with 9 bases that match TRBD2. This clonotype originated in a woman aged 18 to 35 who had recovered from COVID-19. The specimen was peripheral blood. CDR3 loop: CASSWREGNANTGELFF. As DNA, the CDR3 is TGTGCCAGCAGCTGGCGGGAGGGAAACGCGAACACCGGGGAGCTGTTTTTT.